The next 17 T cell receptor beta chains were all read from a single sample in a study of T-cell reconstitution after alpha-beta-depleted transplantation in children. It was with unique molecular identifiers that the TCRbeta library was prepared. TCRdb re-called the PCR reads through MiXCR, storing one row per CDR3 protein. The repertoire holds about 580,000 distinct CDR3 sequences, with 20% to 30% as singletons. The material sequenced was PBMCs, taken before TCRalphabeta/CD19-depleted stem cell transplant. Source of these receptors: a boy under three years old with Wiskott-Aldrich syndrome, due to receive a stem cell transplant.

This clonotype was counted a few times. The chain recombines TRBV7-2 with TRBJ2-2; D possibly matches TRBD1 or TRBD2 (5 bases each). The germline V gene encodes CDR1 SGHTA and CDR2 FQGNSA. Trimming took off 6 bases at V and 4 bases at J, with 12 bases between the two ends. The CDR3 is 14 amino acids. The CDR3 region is CASSSGRSTGELFF. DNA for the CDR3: TGTGCCAGCAGTTCGGGACGCAGCACCGGGGAGCTGTTTTTT.

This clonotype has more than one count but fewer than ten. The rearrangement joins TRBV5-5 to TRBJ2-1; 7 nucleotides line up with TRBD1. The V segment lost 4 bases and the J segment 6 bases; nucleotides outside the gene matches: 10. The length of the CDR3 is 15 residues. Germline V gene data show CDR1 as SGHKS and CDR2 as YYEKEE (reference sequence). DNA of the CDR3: TGTGCCAGCAGCATGGGACAGACGTCCCTCAATGAGCAGTTCTTC. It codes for CASSMGQTSLNEQFF.

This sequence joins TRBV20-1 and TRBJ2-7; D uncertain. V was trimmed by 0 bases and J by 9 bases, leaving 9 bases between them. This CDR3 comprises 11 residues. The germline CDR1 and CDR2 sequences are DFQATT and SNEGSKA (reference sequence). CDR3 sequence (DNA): TGCAGTGCTAGAGATTCGATGCTGCAGTACTTC. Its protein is CSARDSMLQYF.

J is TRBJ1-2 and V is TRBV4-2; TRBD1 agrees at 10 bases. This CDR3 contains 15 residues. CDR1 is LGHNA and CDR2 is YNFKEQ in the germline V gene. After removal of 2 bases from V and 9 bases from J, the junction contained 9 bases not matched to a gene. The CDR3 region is CASSQTARDRGSYTF. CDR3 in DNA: TGTGCCAGCAGCCAAACGGCCCGGGACAGGGGTAGCTACACCTTC.

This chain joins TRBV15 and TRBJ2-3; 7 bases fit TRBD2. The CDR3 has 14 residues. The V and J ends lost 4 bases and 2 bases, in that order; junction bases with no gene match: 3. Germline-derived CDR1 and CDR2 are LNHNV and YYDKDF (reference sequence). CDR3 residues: CATSNAGVTDTQYF. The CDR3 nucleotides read TGTGCCACCAGCAACGCGGGGGTCACAGATACGCAGTATTTT.

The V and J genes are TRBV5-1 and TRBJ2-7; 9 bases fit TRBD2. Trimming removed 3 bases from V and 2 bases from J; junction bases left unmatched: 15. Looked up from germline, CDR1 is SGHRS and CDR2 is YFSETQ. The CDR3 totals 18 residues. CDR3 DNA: TGCGCCAGCAGCTCGGGACTAGCAGCCCGAAAAGGGGCCTACGAGCAGTACTTC. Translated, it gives CASSSGLAARKGAYEQYF.

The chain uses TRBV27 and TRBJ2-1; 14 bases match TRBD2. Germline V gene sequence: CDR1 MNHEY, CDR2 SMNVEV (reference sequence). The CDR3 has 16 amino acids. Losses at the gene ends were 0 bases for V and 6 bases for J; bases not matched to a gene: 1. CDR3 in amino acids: CASSLSTSGRVNEQFF. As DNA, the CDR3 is TGTGCCAGCAGTTTATCGACTAGCGGGAGGGTCAATGAGCAGTTCTTC.

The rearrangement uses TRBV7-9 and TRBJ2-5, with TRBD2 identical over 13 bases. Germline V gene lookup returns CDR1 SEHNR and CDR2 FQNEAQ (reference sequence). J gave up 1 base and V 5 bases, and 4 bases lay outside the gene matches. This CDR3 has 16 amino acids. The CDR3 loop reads CASSQGLAGIQETQYF. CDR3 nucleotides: TGTGCCAGCAGCCAGGGACTAGCGGGGATCCAAGAGACCCAGTACTTC.

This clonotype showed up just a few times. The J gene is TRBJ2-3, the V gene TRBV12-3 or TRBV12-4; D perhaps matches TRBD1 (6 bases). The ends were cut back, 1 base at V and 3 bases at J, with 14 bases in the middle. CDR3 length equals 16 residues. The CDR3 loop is CASSLGNRVGTDTQYF. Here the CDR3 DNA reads TGTGCCAGCAGTTTAGGGAACAGGGTTGGTACAGATACGCAGTATTTT.

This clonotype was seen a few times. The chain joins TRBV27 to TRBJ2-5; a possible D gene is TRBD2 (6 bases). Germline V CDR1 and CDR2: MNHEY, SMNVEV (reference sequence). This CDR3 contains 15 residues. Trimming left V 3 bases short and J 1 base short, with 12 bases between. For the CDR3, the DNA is TGTGCCAGCAGTTTGGCGGGAATCCCCCAAGAGACCCAGTACTTC. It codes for CASSLAGIPQETQYF.

As DNA, the CDR3 is TGCGCCAGCAGCTTGGCCTCTCGACTAGCGGGAGGAGGTAGAATCTACAATGAGCAGTTCTTC. It is translated as CASSLASRLAGGGRIYNEQFF. The chain has TRBV5-1 and TRBJ2-1, with 13 bases fitting TRBD2. The junction had 15 bases not matched to a gene; V was cut back by 0 bases and J by 3 bases. CDR1 and CDR2 (germline): SGHRS, YFSETQ. This CDR3 comprises 21 residues.

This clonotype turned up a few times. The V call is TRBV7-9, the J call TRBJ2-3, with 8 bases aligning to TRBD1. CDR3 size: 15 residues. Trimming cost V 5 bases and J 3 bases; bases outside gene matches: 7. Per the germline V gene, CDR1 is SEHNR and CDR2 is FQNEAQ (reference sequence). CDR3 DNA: TGTGCCAGCAGCCCTCCGGGACAGGCAACAGATACGCAGTATTTT. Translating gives CASSPPGQATDTQYF.

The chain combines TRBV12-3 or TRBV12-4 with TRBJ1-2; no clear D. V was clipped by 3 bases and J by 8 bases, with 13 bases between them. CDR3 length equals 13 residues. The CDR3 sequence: CASSLSLAGGYTF. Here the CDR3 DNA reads TGTGCCAGCAGTTTGAGCCTGGCTGGAGGCTACACCTTC.

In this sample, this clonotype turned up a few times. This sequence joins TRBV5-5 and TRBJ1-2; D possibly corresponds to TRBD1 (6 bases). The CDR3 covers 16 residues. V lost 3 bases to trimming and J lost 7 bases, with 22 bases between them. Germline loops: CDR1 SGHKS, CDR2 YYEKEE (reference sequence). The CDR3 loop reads CASSSRVVGASSGYTF. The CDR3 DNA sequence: TGTGCCAGCAGCTCGCGAGTTGTGGGGGCTTCGAGTGGCTACACCTTC. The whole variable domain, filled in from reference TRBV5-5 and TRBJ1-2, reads DAGVTQSPTHLIKTRGQQVTLRCSPISGHKSVSWYQQVLGQGPQFIFQYYEKEERGRGNFPDRFSARQFPNYSSELNVNALLLGDSALYLCASSSRVVGASSGYTFGSGTRLTVV.

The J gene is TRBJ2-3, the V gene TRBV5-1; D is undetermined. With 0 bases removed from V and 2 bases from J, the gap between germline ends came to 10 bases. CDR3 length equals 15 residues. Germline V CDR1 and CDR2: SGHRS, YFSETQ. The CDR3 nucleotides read TGCGCCAGCAGCTTGGAACAGTCCCACACAGATACGCAGTATTTT. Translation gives CASSLEQSHTDTQYF.

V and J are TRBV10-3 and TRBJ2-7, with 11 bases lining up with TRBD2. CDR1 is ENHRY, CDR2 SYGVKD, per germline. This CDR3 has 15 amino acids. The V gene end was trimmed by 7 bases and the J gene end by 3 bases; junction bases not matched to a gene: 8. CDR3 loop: CAITDSGRANYEQYF. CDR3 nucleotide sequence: TGTGCCATCACCGATAGCGGGAGGGCCAACTACGAGCAGTACTTC.

CDR3 nucleotide sequence: TGTGCCATCCTGGGAGGGACAGCGAGCTCTGGAAACACCATATATTTT. As protein: CAILGGTASSGNTIYF. The V gene is TRBV10-3, the J gene TRBJ1-3; 7 bases agree with TRBD1. The J segment lost 0 bases and the V segment lost 8 bases, leaving 10 bases of the junction unmatched. Germline V gives CDR1 ENHRY, CDR2 SYGVKD. The CDR3 contains 16 residues.